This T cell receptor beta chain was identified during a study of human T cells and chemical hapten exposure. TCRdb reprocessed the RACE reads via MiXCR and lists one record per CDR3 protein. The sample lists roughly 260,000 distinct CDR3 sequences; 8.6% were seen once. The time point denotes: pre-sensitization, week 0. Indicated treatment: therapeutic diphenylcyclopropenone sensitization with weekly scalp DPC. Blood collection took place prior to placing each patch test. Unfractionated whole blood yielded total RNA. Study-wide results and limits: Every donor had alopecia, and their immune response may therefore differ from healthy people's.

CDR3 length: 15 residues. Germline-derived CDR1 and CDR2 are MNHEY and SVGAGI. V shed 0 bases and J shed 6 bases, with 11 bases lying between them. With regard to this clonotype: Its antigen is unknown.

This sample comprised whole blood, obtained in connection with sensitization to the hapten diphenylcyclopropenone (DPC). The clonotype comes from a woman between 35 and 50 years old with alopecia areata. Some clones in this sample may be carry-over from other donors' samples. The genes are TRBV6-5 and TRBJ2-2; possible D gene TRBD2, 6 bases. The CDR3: CASSYSWGLPGELFF. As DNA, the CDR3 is TGTGCCAGCAGTTACTCTTGGGGACTCCCCGGGGAGCTGTTTTTT.